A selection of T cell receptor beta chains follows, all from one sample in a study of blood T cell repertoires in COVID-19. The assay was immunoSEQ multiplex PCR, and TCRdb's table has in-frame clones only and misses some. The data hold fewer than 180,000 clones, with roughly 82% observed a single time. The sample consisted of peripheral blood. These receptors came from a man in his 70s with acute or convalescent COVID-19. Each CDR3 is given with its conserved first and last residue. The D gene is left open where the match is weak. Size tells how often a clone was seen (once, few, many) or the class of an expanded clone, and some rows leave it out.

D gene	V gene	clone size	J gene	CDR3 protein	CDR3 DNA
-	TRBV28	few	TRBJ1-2	CASTVGGGYGYTF	TGTGCCAGCACCGTGGGGGGGGGCTATGGCTACACCTTC
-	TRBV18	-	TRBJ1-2	CASSPAGGANYGYTF	TGTGCCAGCTCACCGGCCGGGGGGGCTAACTATGGCTACACCTTC
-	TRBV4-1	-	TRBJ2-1	CASSQAGETRNEQFF	TGCGCCAGCAGCCAAGCCGGGGAAACAAGGAATGAGCAGTTCTTC
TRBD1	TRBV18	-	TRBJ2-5	CASSPQQGTQETQYF	TGTGCCAGCTCACCTCAACAGGGGACCCAAGAGACCCAGTACTTC
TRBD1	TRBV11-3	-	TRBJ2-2	CASSLAGGQDTGELFF	TGTGCCAGCAGCTTAGCAGGGGGCCAGGACACCGGGGAGCTGTTTTTT
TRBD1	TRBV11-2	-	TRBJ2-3	CASSFTGEDTQYF	TGTGCCAGCAGCTTCACAGGGGAGGATACGCAGTATTTT
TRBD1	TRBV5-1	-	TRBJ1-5	CASRRTGDGNQPQHF	TGCGCCAGCAGAAGGACAGGGGATGGCAATCAGCCCCAGCATTTT
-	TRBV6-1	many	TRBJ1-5	CASSERGRAGDNQPQHF	TGTGCCAGCAGTGAAAGGGGTCGTGCGGGAGACAATCAGCCCCAGCATTTT
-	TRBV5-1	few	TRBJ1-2	CASSRQVGGGDYGYTF	TGCGCCAGCAGCCGCCAAGTTGGCGGAGGGGACTATGGCTACACCTTC
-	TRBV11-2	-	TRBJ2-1	CASSRGFVNNEQFF	TGTGCCAGCAGCCGGGGATTCGTTAACAATGAGCAGTTCTTC
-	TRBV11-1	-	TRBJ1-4	CASSLGDRTDEKLFF	TGTGCCAGCAGCTTAGGCGACAGGACCGATGAAAAACTGTTTTTT
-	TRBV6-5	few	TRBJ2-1	CASRPVTANEQFF	TGTGCCAGCCGCCCTGTGACAGCCAATGAGCAGTTCTTC
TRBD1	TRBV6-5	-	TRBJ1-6	CASQGDSYNSPLHF	TGTGCCAGCCAGGGGGATTCCTATAATTCACCCCTCCACTTT
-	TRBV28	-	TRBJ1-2	CASSFGFSFGNERGAPEGYTF	TGTGCCAGCAGTTTTGGTTTCAGTTTTGGTAATGAACGGGGGGCGCCTGAAGGCTACACCTTC
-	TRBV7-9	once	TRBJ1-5	CASSLETGGRNQPQHF	TGTGCCAGCAGCTTAGAAACGGGGGGCCGCAATCAGCCCCAGCATTTT
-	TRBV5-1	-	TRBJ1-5	CASSLDGDSHQPQHF	TGCGCCAGCAGCCTGGACGGGGACTCCCATCAGCCCCAGCATTTT
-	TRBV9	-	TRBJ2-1	CASSAARGDEQFF	TGTGCCAGCAGCGCGGCCCGGGGAGATGAGCAGTTCTTC
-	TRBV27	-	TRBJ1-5	CASSLQGVSPQHF	TGTGCCAGCAGTTTACAGGGTGTTTCCCCCCAGCATTTT
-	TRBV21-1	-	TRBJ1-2	CASSKRQGIVFGGYTF	TGTGCCAGCAGCAAACGACAGGGTATCGTGTTCGGTGGCTACACCTTC
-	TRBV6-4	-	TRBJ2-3	CASSLGGTQYF	TGTGCCAGCAGCCTAGGTGGGACGCAGTATTTT
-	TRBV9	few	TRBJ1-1	CASSVDQRVTEAFF	TGTGCCAGCAGCGTAGACCAGCGGGTCACTGAAGCTTTCTTT
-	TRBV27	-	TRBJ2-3	CASTKGIGDTDTQYF	TGTGCCAGCACCAAGGGGATTGGAGACACAGATACGCAGTATTTT
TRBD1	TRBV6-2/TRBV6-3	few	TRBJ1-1	CASSWDRVLSPNTEAFF	TGTGCCAGCAGTTGGGACAGGGTATTATCACCGAACACTGAAGCTTTCTTT
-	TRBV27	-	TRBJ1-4	CASGEGYATNEKLFF	TGTGCCAGCGGGGAGGGGTATGCAACTAATGAAAAACTGTTTTTT
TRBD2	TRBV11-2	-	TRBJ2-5	CASSPGLAGDGETQYF	TGTGCCAGCAGCCCGGGACTAGCGGGAGATGGAGAGACCCAGTACTTC
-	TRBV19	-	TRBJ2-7	CASSSPGLASSYEQYF	TGTGCCAGTAGTTCACCCGGACTCGCGAGCTCCTACGAGCAGTACTTC
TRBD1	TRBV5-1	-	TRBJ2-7	CASSLRGTRGYEQYF	TGCGCCAGCAGCCTCAGGGGGACCCGGGGCTACGAGCAGTACTTC
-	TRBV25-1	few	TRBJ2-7	CASSEYGDYEQYF	TGTGCCAGCAGTGAATACGGGGACTACGAGCAGTACTTC
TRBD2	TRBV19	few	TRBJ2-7	CASSKSRAGDHEQYF	TGTGCCAGTAGCAAGAGTCGTGCGGGGGACCACGAGCAGTACTTC
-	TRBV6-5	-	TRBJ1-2	CASSYSYRNYGYTF	TGTGCCAGCAGTTACTCTTACAGAAACTATGGCTACACCTTC
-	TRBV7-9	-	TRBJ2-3	CASSLGAGISTDTQYF	TGTGCCAGCAGCTTAGGGGCGGGTATAAGCACAGATACGCAGTATTTT
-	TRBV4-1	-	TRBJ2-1	CASSQEPGQAYNEQFF	TGCGCCAGCAGCCAAGAACCAGGACAAGCCTACAATGAGCAGTTCTTC
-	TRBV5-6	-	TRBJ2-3	CASSRAGTDTQYF	TGTGCCAGCAGCCGCGCGGGGACAGATACGCAGTATTTT
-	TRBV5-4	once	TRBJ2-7	CASSPPGVGSYEQYF	TGTGCCAGCAGTCCCCCGGGGGTCGGATCCTACGAGCAGTACTTC
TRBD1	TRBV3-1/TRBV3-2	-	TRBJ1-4	CASSQEFDRGNEKLFF	TGTGCCAGCAGCCAAGAATTCGACAGGGGTAATGAAAAACTGTTTTTT
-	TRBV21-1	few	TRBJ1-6	CASSVGTVKNNSPLHF	TGTGCCAGCAGCGTCGGGACAGTCAAAAATAATTCACCCCTCCACTTT
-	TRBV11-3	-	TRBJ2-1	CASSRGSREEQFF	TGTGCCAGCAGTAGGGGGTCTAGAGAGGAGCAGTTCTTC
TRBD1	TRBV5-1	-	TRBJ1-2	CASSFDRDGYTF	TGCGCCAGCAGCTTTGACAGGGATGGCTACACCTTC
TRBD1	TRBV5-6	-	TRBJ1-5	CASSRYAGTGSNQPQHF	TGTGCCAGCAGCCGCTACGCCGGGACAGGTAGCAATCAGCCCCAGCATTTT
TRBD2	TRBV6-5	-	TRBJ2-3	CASRLAGAGTDTQYF	TGTGCCAGCAGGTTAGCGGGGGCCGGGACAGATACGCAGTATTTT
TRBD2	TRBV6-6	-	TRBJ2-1	CASSFLAGGYNEQFF	TGTGCCAGCAGTTTTCTAGCGGGGGGTTACAATGAGCAGTTCTTC
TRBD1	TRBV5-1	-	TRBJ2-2	CASSWEGQGAPAGELFF	TGCGCCAGCAGCTGGGAAGGACAGGGGGCTCCAGCCGGGGAGCTGTTTTTT
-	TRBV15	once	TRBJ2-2	CATSRGSYRDGELFF	TGTGCCACCAGCAGGGGCTCCTACAGAGACGGGGAGCTGTTTTTT
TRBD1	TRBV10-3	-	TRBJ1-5	CAISAGGQGDQPQHF	TGTGCCATCAGTGCGGGAGGACAGGGGGATCAGCCCCAGCATTTT